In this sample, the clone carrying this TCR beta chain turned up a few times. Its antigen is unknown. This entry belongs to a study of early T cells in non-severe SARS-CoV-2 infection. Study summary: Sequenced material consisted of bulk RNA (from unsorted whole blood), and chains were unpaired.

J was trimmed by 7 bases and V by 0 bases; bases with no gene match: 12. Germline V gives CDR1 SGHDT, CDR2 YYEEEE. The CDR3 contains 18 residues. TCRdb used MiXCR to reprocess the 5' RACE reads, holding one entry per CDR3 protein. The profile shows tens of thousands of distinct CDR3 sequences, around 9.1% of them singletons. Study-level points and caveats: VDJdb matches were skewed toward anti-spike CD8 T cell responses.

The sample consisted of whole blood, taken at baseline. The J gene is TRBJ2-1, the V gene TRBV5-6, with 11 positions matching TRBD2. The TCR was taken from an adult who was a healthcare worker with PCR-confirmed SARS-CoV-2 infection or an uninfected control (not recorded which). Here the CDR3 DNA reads TGTGCCAGCAGCTTGGCCAGGGCAAGACTAGCGGGGCCTAATGAGCAGTTCTTC. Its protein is CASSLARARLAGPNEQFF.